The 15 T cell receptor beta chains presented below share a single source sample, sequenced in a study of CD8 T cells in ankylosing spondylitis. TCRdb used MiXCR to reprocess the 5' RACE reads, holding one entry per CDR3 protein. The sample carries around 180,000 distinct CDR3 sequences, roughly 13% recorded once. The sample was blood, either unsorted or a sorted T cell fraction (not recorded which). The receptors shown here come from a female donor with ankylosing spondylitis or in good health (not recorded which).

This clonotype was observed many times. This chain links TRBV27 with TRBJ1-6; TRBD1 agrees at 9 bases. This CDR3 has 17 residues. Looked up from germline, CDR1 is MNHEY and CDR2 is SMNVEV (reference sequence). V gave up 2 bases and J gave up 9 bases; unmatched junction bases: 11. In DNA, the CDR3 is TGTGCCAGCAGTTTACACCTACCGGGACAGGGAGGTTCACCCCTCCACTTT. This sequence encodes CASSLHLPGQGGSPLHF.

This clonotype occurred many times. This chain uses TRBV7-8 with TRBJ1-4, with no clear D. V was shortened by 3 bases and J by 6 bases, with 11 bases between the two germline ends. Germline V lookup: CDR1 SGHVS, CDR2 FQNEAQ. CDR3 length: 14 residues. CDR3 region: CASSFGFGDEKLFF. In DNA, the CDR3 is TGTGCCAGCAGCTTTGGTTTTGGGGATGAAAAACTGTTTTTT.

This chain connects TRBV3-1 to TRBJ2-3, with TRBD1 matching 9 bases. This CDR3 comprises 15 residues. In germline, CDR1 is LGHDT, CDR2 YNNKEL (reference sequence). Trimming cost V 6 bases and J 1 base; bases outside gene matches: 5. CDR3 protein: CASSADRGGTDTQYF. CDR3 coding DNA: TGTGCCAGCAGTGCCGACAGGGGGGGCACAGATACGCAGTATTTT.

This chain joins TRBV7-3 and TRBJ2-3; 10 bases are a match to TRBD2. V lost 8 bases to trimming and J lost 0 bases; unmatched junction nucleotides: 8. The CDR3 is made up of 16 amino acids. The germline gives CDR1 SGHTA, CDR2 FQGTGA. CDR3 loop: CASSTLAGSSTDTQYF. The CDR3 coding sequence is TGTGCCAGCTCTACACTAGCGGGGTCTAGCACAGATACGCAGTATTTT.

This clonotype was counted a few times. V and J are TRBV10-3 and TRBJ2-7; 7 positions agree with TRBD2. Germline V gene lookup returns CDR1 ENHRY and CDR2 SYGVKD. V gave up 6 bases and J gave up 3 bases; unmatched junction bases: 8. The CDR3 runs 14 residues. CDR3: CAISSGERGYEQYF. The DNA for the CDR3 is TGTGCCATCAGCTCGGGAGAGCGGGGCTACGAGCAGTACTTC.

This clonotype was recorded at least ten times. The DNA of the CDR3 is TGTGCCAGCAGTCCGACAGGACCCTACGAGCAGTACTTC. Its protein is CASSPTGPYEQYF. The chain combines TRBV6-6 with TRBJ2-7; D is perhaps TRBD1 (6 bases). This CDR3 is 13 amino acids long. Trimming pared 5 bases from V and 2 bases from J, leaving 10 bases between. CDR1 MNHNY and CDR2 SVGAGI come from the germline V gene (reference sequence).

The J gene is TRBJ1-1, the V gene TRBV10-3; 7 bases fit TRBD1. Germline V gene sequence: CDR1 ENHRY, CDR2 SYGVKD. The V segment lost 7 bases and the J segment 1 base; nucleotides outside the gene matches: 9. The CDR3 spans 15 residues. CDR3 region: CAINSGNRGNTEAFF. The CDR3, as DNA: TGTGCCATCAACTCGGGGAACAGGGGGAACACTGAAGCTTTCTTT.

This clonotype was found a few times. The rearrangement links TRBV3-1 to TRBJ2-7; 11 bases agree with TRBD2. CDR1 and CDR2 from the germline V gene are LGHDT and YNNKEL (reference sequence). Trimming removed 4 bases from V and 2 bases from J; junction bases left unmatched: 4. This CDR3 spans 15 amino acids. The CDR3 loop is CASSPTSGIPYEQYF. CDR3 in DNA: TGTGCCAGCAGCCCGACTAGCGGGATCCCCTACGAGCAGTACTTC.

The gene calls are TRBV5-5 and TRBJ2-7; D might be TRBD2 (5 bases). The V end was cut by 0 bases, the J end by 4 bases, with 11 bases between. Looked up from germline, CDR1 is SGHKS and CDR2 is YYEKEE (reference sequence). The CDR3 covers 14 residues. The CDR3 reads CASSLGVSDYEQYF. DNA of the CDR3: TGTGCCAGCAGCTTGGGGGTTAGCGATTACGAGCAGTACTTC.

There are many counts of this clonotype. The V gene is TRBV20-1, the J gene TRBJ2-7; 7 bases match TRBD1. This CDR3 is built from 13 residues. J was trimmed by 2 bases and V by 6 bases; bases with no gene match: 7. The germline V gene encodes CDR1 DFQATT and CDR2 SNEGSKA (reference sequence). The CDR3 DNA follows: TGCAGTGCCCTTGGACAGGACCCCTACGAGCAGTACTTC. It yields the protein CSALGQDPYEQYF.

This clonotype was picked up one time. This may come from a read error, since a much larger clone is one base off. V gene TRBV11-1 combines with J gene TRBJ2-3; D might be TRBD2 (6 bases). Germline assignment: CDR1 SGHAT and CDR2 FQDESV (reference sequence). This CDR3 spans 13 amino acids. The CDR3 spells CTSAGTLEDTQYF. The DNA for the CDR3 is TGTACTTCAGCGGGCACCCTGGAAGATACGCAGTATTTT.

This clonotype has more than one count but fewer than ten. This sequence joins TRBV7-9 and TRBJ2-1, with D perhaps matching TRBD2 (5 bases). V lost 4 bases to trimming and J lost 2 bases, with 18 bases between them. The CDR3 is made up of 17 amino acids. CDR1 and CDR2 from the germline V gene are SEHNR and FQNEAQ (reference sequence). DNA of the CDR3: TGTGCCAGCAGCTCATTACGACGGGGAGACCCCTACAATGAGCAGTTCTTC. Translating gives CASSSLRRGDPYNEQFF.

This clonotype was seen at least ten times. The V gene is TRBV27, the J gene TRBJ1-5; D perhaps matches TRBD1 (6 bases). Trimming took 6 bases from V and 3 from J, leaving 21 bases between them. CDR3 length equals 17 residues. Per the germline V gene, CDR1 is MNHEY and CDR2 is SMNVEV (reference sequence). Written as DNA, the CDR3 is TGTGCCAGCAGGCCCGGCACGGGGCAGGGGCTCAATCAGCCCCAGCATTTT. Translating it yields CASRPGTGQGLNQPQHF.

Many counts were recorded for this clonotype. The rearrangement joins TRBV27 to TRBJ1-4; D is perhaps TRBD1 (5 bases). This CDR3 is built from 12 residues. Trimming took off 6 bases at V and 8 bases at J, with 10 bases between the two ends. CDR1 MNHEY and CDR2 SMNVEV come from the germline V gene (reference sequence). The CDR3 spells CASRTGREKLFF. CDR3 bases: TGTGCCAGCAGAACGGGACGCGAAAAACTGTTTTTT.

This clonotype has at least ten counts. This chain links TRBV28 with TRBJ2-7, with 12 bases aligning to TRBD2. Germline V gene lookup returns CDR1 MDHEN and CDR2 SYDVKM. This CDR3 comprises 15 residues. Trimming removed 6 bases from V and 2 bases from J; junction bases left unmatched: 5. The chain's CDR3 is CASRTLAGGTYEQYF. DNA of the CDR3: TGTGCCAGCAGAACACTAGCGGGAGGAACCTACGAGCAGTACTTC. The full variable domain, in which reference TRBV28 and TRBJ2-7 provide the parts outside the CDR3, is DVKVTQSSRYLVKRTGEKVFLECVQDMDHENMFWYRQDPGLGLRLIYFSYDVKMKEKGDIPEGYSVSREKKERFSLILESASTNQTSMYLCASRTLAGGTYEQYFGPGTRLTVT.